The rows below give T cell receptor beta chains drawn from one sample of a study of PD-1 blockade in mismatch repair-deficient tumors. The protocol was immunoSEQ multiplex PCR, while the TCRdb copy is restricted to in-frame clones and leaves out a portion. The sample includes 30,000 to 45,000 clones, roughly 85% of them seen just once. Sequencing was performed on peripheral blood, taken 76 weeks after starting pembrolizumab. These receptor sequences come from an adult with mismatch repair-deficient cancer. CDR3s leave out the opening cysteine and the closing phenylalanine or tryptophan.

TRBJ2-2	TRBV27	ASSPLGPTGELF
TRBJ2-3	TRBV5-8	ASSQLAGTDTQY
TRBJ1-1	TRBV18	ASSKDRATPEAF
TRBJ2-5	TRBV30	AWSDMAGIFPETQY
TRBJ2-1	TRBV5-1	ASSLAGTSGNNEQF
TRBJ2-7	TRBV7-2	ASSFPGTNEQY
TRBJ1-1	TRBV27	ASNTKTGPINTEAF
TRBJ1-4	TRBV14	ASSQETPKKLF
TRBJ2-1	TRBV7-6	ASARGGTYNEQF
TRBJ2-7	TRBV19	ASSLFHRYEQY
TRBJ1-1	TRBV7-2	ASSLPGAYTEAF